The clone carrying this TCR beta chain showed up just once. These data are taken from a study of blood T cell repertoires in COVID-19. Study at large: Specimens from acute and convalescent COVID-19 originated in the United States, Italy and Spain. Nucleic acid was either cDNA or gDNA, and it came from T cells, B-cell-depleted T cells, or PBMCs.

Authors' processing steps: Reference gene primers were amplified, and this amplification served to estimate nucleated cell counts. Sequencing was performed with immunoSEQ multiplex PCR; in TCRdb, only in-frame clones are kept and a portion is missing. That table furnishes V, J and clone size, whereas the DNA furnished D and trimming. The sample holds some 150,000 clones; 82% are singletons and the top ten take almost 8.5%. CDR1 is MNHEY, CDR2 SVGEGT, per germline. The CDR3 has 14 residues. The V and J ends lost 6 bases and 6 bases respectively, with 14 bases between them. This TCR was recovered from a woman in her 70s with acute or convalescent COVID-19. The chain carries TRBV6-2 or TRBV6-3 and TRBJ2-2; D unresolved. The specimen sequenced was peripheral blood. CDR3 region: CASSFPSQSGELFF. The CDR3 DNA follows: TGTGCCAGCAGCTTCCCTTCCCAGTCCGGGGAGCTGTTTTTT.